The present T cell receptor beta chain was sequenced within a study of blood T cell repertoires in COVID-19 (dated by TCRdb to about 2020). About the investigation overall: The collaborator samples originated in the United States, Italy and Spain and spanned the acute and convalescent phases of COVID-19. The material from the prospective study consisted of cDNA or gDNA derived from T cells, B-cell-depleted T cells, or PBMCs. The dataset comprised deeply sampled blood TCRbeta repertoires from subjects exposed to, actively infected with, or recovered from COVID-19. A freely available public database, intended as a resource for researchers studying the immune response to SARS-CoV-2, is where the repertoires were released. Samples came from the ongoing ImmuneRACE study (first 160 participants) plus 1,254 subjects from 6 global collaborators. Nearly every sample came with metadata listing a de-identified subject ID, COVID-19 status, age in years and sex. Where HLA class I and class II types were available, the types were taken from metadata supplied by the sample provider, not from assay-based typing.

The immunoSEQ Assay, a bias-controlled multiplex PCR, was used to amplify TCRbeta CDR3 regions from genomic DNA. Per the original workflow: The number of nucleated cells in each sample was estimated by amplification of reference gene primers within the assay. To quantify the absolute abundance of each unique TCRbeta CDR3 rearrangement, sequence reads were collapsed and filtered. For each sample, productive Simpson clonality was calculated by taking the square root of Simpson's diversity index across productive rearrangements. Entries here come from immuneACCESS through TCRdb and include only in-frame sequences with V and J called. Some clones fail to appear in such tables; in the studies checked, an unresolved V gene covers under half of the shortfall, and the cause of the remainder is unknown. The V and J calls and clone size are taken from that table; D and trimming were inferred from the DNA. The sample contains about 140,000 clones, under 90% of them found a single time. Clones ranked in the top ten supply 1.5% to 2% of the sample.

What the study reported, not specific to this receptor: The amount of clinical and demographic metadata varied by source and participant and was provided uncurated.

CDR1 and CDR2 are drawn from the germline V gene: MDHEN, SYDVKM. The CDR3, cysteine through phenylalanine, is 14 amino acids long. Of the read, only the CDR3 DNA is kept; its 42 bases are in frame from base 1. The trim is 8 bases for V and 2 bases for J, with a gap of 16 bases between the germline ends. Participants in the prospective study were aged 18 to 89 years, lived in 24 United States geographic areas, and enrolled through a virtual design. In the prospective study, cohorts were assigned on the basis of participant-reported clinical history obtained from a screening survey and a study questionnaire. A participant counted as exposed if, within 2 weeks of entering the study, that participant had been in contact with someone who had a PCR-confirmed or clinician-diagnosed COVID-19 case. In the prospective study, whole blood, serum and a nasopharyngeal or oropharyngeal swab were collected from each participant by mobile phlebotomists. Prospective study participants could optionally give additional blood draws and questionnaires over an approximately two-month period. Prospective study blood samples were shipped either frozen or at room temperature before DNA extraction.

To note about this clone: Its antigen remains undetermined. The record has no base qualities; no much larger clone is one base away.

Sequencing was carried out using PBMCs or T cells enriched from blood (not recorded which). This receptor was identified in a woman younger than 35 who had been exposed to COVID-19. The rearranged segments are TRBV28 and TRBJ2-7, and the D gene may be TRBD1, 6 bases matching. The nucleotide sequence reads TGTGCCAGCGGTGCCACGACAGGTACCTACGAGCAGTACTTC. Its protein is CASGATTGTYEQYF.